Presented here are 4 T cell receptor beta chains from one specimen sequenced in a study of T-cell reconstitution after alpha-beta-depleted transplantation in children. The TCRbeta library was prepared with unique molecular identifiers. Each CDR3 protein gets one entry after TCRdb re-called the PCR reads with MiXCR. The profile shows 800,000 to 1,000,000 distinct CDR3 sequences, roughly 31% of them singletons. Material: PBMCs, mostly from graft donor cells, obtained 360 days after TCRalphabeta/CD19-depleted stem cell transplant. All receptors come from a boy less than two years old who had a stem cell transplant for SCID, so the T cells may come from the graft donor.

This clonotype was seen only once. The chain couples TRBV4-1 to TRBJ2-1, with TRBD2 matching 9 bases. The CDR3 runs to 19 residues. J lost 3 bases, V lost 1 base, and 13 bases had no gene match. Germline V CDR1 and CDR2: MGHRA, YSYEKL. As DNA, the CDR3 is TGCGCCAGCAGCCAAGTACGTGGACATAGCGGGGGCGACTACAATGAGCAGTTCTTC. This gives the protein CASSQVRGHSGGDYNEQFF.

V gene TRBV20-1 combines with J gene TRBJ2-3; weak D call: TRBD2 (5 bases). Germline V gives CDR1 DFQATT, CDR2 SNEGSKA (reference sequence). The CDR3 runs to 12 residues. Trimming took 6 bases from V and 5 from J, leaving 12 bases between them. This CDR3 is CSATMGVDTQYF. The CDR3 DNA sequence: TGCAGTGCCACGATGGGAGTAGATACGCAGTATTTT.

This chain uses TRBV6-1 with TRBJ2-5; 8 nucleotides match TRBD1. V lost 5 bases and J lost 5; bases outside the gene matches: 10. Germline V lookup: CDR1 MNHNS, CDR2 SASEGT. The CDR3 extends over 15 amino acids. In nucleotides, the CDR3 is TGTGCCAGCAGTATCGGACAGGGTATATGGGAGACCCAGTACTTC. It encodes CASSIGQGIWETQYF.

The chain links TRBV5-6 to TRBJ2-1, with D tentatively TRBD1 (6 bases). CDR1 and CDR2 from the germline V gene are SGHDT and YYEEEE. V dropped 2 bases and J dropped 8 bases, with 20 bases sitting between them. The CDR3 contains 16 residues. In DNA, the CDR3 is TGTGCCAGCAGCTTTGGGGGCAGGGAACTCGGGGATGAGCAGTTCTTC. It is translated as CASSFGGRELGDEQFF.